Below are 12 T cell receptor beta chains sequenced from a single sample in a study of blood T cells in healthy people across ages. A J-beta primer mix and a sample-barcoded 5' primer were used in a second PCR of about 7 to 11 cycles. A single record per CDR3 protein comes from TCRdb applying MiXCR to the 5' RACE reads. The sample holds some 880,000 distinct CDR3 sequences, around 36% seen once. Sequencing was done on a sample of blood. These receptors were collected from a man between 18 and 35 years old in good health.

As concerns this clonotype: One end of the junction varies from germline; a read error may be responsible. The chain uses TRBV27 and TRBJ2-5, with TRBD1 matching over 7 bases. With the DNA end fitting TRBJ2-7 better, the J assignment may be wrong. This CDR3 comprises 16 residues. Germline-derived CDR1 and CDR2 are MNHEY and SMNVEV (reference sequence). The CDR3 DNA reads as TGTACCAGCAGTTTTTCCACAGGGGAAAGATTGTACGAGCAGTACTTC. It translates to CTSSFSTGERLYEQYF.

The chain employs TRBV29-1 and TRBJ2-1; D unresolved. This CDR3 has 13 amino acids. The V and J ends lost 8 bases and 0 bases respectively, with 11 bases between them. In germline, CDR1 is SQVTM, CDR2 ANQGSEA. The CDR3 protein is CSYNSISYNEQFF. CDR3 sequence (DNA): TGCAGCTATAACAGTATCTCCTACAATGAGCAGTTCTTC.

The chain couples TRBV21-1 to TRBJ2-2; the D call TRBD1 from the table was never checked on the DNA. TRBV21-1 is flagged as a pseudogene. The CDR3 is 14 amino acids. Written as DNA, the CDR3 is TGTGCCAGCAGCGGGACGGCGAGCACCGGGGAGCTGTTTTTT. It specifies CASSGTASTGELFF.

The chain couples TRBV9 to TRBJ2-5; possible D gene TRBD2, 6 bases. Germline V gene sequence: CDR1 SGDLS, CDR2 YYNGEE. The CDR3 runs 14 residues. V lost 3 bases to trimming and J lost 11 bases, with 20 bases between them. The CDR3 DNA sequence: TGTGCCAGCAGCGCCCTTGGGACTTTCAGTGAGCAGTACTTC. This codes for CASSALGTFSEQYF.

This clonotype was counted ten times or more. The chain couples TRBV12-3 or TRBV12-4 to TRBJ2-3; unclear D gene. CDR3 size: 12 residues. Trimming took off 2 bases at V and 9 bases at J, with 9 bases between the two ends. CDR3 residues: CASSLSGKTQYF. CDR3 nucleotides: TGTGCCAGCAGTTTATCAGGCAAGACGCAGTATTTT.

This clonotype was seen ten or more times. This rearrangement joins TRBV20-1 to TRBJ2-3; 13 nucleotides line up with TRBD2. V lost 2 bases and J lost 2; bases outside the gene matches: 4. Germline V gene sequence: CDR1 DFQATT, CDR2 SNEGSKA (reference sequence). This CDR3 is built from 16 residues. The CDR3 DNA reads TGCAGTGCTAGATCGGGACTAGCGGGGCCCACAGATACGCAGTATTTT. This translates into CSARSGLAGPTDTQYF.

The gene calls are TRBV6-2 or TRBV6-3 and TRBJ2-3; 12 bases agree with TRBD2. The CDR3 is made up of 17 amino acids. In germline, CDR1 is MNHEY, CDR2 SVGEGT. V shed 2 bases and J 5 bases; nucleotides not matched to a gene: 8. This CDR3 reads CASSYRASGGAVDTQYF. Written as DNA, the CDR3 is TGTGCCAGCAGTTACAGAGCTAGCGGGGGGGCGGTAGATACGCAGTATTTT.

The rearrangement joins TRBV15 to TRBJ2-5; tentatively, D is TRBD1 or TRBD2 (5 bases each). V shed 3 bases and J shed 2 bases, with 13 bases lying between them. This CDR3 is built from 15 residues. CDR1 LNHNV and CDR2 YYDKDF come from the germline V gene (reference sequence). This CDR3 reads CATSSGGQGQETQYF. Here the CDR3 DNA reads TGTGCCACCAGCAGTGGGGGTCAGGGACAAGAGACCCAGTACTTC.

This clonotype has only a few counts. This chain uses TRBV28 with TRBJ1-5; D uncertain. The germline V gene has CDR1 MDHEN and CDR2 SYDVKM. V was pared by 5 bases and J by 1 base, with 9 bases between. The CDR3 consists of 14 residues. As DNA, the CDR3 is TGTGCCAGCAGTGGGGTGGGAAGCAATCAGCCCCAGCATTTT. This translates into CASSGVGSNQPQHF.

This clonotype has a handful of counts. V usage is TRBV4-1 and J usage is TRBJ2-2; TRBD2 matches at 11 bases. The trim removed 3 bases at V and 2 bases at J, leaving 5 bases unmatched. CDR3 length: 17 residues. Germline loops: CDR1 MGHRA, CDR2 YSYEKL. The CDR3 coding sequence is TGCGCCAGCAGCCATACTAGCGGGGGCCTTAACACCGGGGAGCTGTTTTTT. It specifies CASSHTSGGLNTGELFF.

This sequence joins TRBV20-1 and TRBJ2-1; 9 nucleotides match TRBD2. The ends lost 3 bases at V and 6 bases at J; junction bases unmatched: 6. Germline CDR1 reads DFQATT; CDR2 reads SNEGSKA (reference sequence). CDR3 length equals 14 residues. This CDR3 is CSARVRGGPNEQFF. DNA of the CDR3: TGCAGTGCTAGGGTGCGGGGGGGCCCCAATGAGCAGTTCTTC.

V usage is TRBV11-2 and J usage is TRBJ2-7; no clear D gene. This CDR3 has 15 amino acids. V lost 5 bases and J 1 base, leaving 15 bases between the germline ends. Germline V gene lookup returns CDR1 SGHAT and CDR2 FQNNGV. CDR3 nucleotides: TGTGCCAGCAGCCTAAAGGGCTCTGGGTCCTACGAGCAGTACTTC. It is translated as CASSLKGSGSYEQYF. The full variable domain, completed using reference TRBV11-2 and TRBJ2-7, is EAGVAQSPRYKIIEKRQSVAFWCNPISGHATLYWYQQILGQGPKLLIQFQNNGVVDDSQLPKDRFSAERLKGVDSTLKIQPAKLEDSAVYLCASSLKGSGSYEQYFGPGTRLTVT.